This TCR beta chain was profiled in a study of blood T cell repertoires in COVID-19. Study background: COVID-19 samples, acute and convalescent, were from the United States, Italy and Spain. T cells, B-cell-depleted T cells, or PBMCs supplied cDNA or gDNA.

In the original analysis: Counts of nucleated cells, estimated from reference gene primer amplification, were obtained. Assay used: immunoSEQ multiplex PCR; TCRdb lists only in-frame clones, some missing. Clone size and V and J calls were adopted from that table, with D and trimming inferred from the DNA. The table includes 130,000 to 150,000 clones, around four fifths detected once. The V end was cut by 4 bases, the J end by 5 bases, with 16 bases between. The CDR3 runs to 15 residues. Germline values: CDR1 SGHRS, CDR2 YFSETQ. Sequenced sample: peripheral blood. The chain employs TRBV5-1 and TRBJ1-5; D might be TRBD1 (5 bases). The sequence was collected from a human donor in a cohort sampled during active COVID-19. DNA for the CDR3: TGCGCCAGCAGCCAGGGCCTTGATCCGGATCAGCCCCAGCATTTT. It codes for CASSQGLDPDQPQHF.